This entry concerns a single T cell receptor (beta chain). The data were taken from a study of blood T cell repertoires in COVID-19. The CDR3 contains 12 residues. The J segment lost 9 bases and the V segment lost 7 bases, leaving 8 bases of the junction unmatched. Clones were sequenced by immunoSEQ multiplex PCR, and TCRdb holds only the in-frame ones, with some missing. The repertoire has around 160,000 clones, roughly 80% of them found once; the top ten carry under 3%. The TCR originated in a woman aged 40 to 49 with active or convalescent COVID-19. The source material was peripheral blood. This chain connects TRBV12-3 or TRBV12-4 to TRBJ1-1; 7 nucleotides align to TRBD1. This chain's CDR3 is CASTLTTGKAFF. CDR3 sequence (DNA): TGTGCCAGCACCCTAACGACAGGGAAAGCTTTCTTT.